Each of the 8 T cell receptor beta chains below was sequenced from the same sample in a study of graft-versus-host responses after intestinal transplantation. TCRdb keeps only in-frame clones here, not all; method: immunoSEQ multiplex PCR. Of some 130,000 clones listed, approximately 95% are singletons. Their antigens are not known. Sequenced material: unstimulated CD8+ T cells sorted from spleen or lymph node cells, taken before intestinal transplant. The receptors were sampled from a human donor who received an intestinal transplant.

The chain carries TRBV6-5 and TRBJ2-3, with D uncertain. The length of the CDR3 is 13 residues. V lost 5 bases and J 4 bases, leaving 10 bases between the germline ends. Germline CDR1 is MNHEY and CDR2 is SVGAGI. The CDR3 spells CASSIGGADTQYF. DNA of the CDR3: TGTGCCAGCAGTATCGGTGGAGCAGATACGCAGTATTTT.

The CDR3 loop is CASSLYWGGSSYNEQFF. DNA of the CDR3: TGTGCCAGCAGTTTGTATTGGGGGGGATCCTCCTACAATGAGCAGTTCTTC. The gene calls are TRBV28 and TRBJ2-1; 7 nucleotides line up with TRBD2. This CDR3 contains 17 residues. Trimming cost V 3 bases and J 0 bases; bases outside gene matches: 8. Looked up from germline, CDR1 is MDHEN and CDR2 is SYDVKM.

The genes are TRBV19 and TRBJ1-5; 7 positions match TRBD1. Trimming took 5 bases from V and 7 from J; bases not matched to a gene: 8. CDR3 size: 14 residues. Germline lookup yields CDR1 LNHDA and CDR2 SQIVND (reference sequence). CDR3 residues: CASSELTGLQPQHF. Here the CDR3 DNA reads TGTGCCAGTAGTGAATTGACAGGGCTACAGCCCCAGCATTTT. The whole variable domain, remainder taken from reference TRBV19 and TRBJ1-5, is DGGITQSPKYLFRKEGQNVTLSCEQNLNHDAMYWYRQDPGQGLRLIYYSQIVNDFQKGDIAEGYSVSREKKESFPLTVTSAQKNPTAFYLCASSELTGLQPQHFGDGTRLSIL.

The chain carries TRBV21-1 and TRBJ2-1; the listed D gene, TRBD1, was not tested against the DNA. TRBV21-1 is deemed a pseudogene. This CDR3 spans 17 amino acids. The CDR3 DNA follows: TGTGCCAGCAGCGAAAGGCTACAGGGAATCTCCTACAATGAGCAGTTCTTC. Its translation is CASSERLQGISYNEQFF.

The chain couples TRBV7-8 to TRBJ2-7; unclear D gene. This CDR3 is 13 amino acids long. In germline, CDR1 is SGHVS, CDR2 FQNEAQ. The ends were cut back, 5 bases at V and 3 bases at J, with 11 bases in the middle. The CDR3 DNA is TGTGCCAGCAGCCTGGGCCGGTTCTACGAGCAGTACTTC. This encodes CASSLGRFYEQYF.

V gene TRBV5-4 combines with J gene TRBJ2-3; TRBD2 matches at 10 bases. This CDR3 has 17 residues. Trimming took 1 base from V and 2 from J; bases not matched to a gene: 7. From germline, CDR1 is SGHNT and CDR2 YYREEE (reference sequence). CDR3 coding DNA: TGTGCCAGCAGCTTGCCTAGCGGGAGCCTTGTCACAGATACGCAGTATTTT. It translates to CASSLPSGSLVTDTQYF.

The chain has TRBV14 and TRBJ2-7; 8 bases are shared with TRBD2. The CDR3 length is 15 residues. In germline, CDR1 is SGHDN, CDR2 FVKESK. The junction had 7 bases not matched to a gene; V was cut back by 6 bases and J by 0 bases. CDR3 in amino acids: CASSRGGTISYEQYF. DNA for the CDR3: TGTGCCAGCAGTCGGGGGGGGACTATCTCCTACGAGCAGTACTTC.

This clone was seen just once. The chain carries TRBV19 and TRBJ2-1; TRBD2 agrees at 9 bases. V dropped 4 bases and J dropped 2; count of bases not matched to a gene: 6. This CDR3 has 16 amino acids. Germline loops: CDR1 LNHDA, CDR2 SQIVND (reference sequence). This CDR3 is CASSTLLAGPYNEQFF. In DNA form, the CDR3 reads TGTGCCAGTAGTACCCTACTAGCGGGCCCCTACAATGAGCAGTTCTTC.